This T cell receptor beta chain was observed in a study of blood T cell repertoires in COVID-19. In the study overall: Donors in the United States, Italy and Spain gave samples during acute or convalescent COVID-19. PBMCs, B-cell-depleted T cells, or T cells were the source of the cDNA or gDNA that made up the material.

The authors' processing: Cell counts per sample came from amplifying reference gene primers. Only in-frame clones appear in the TCRdb table, and some are missing; sequencing was by immunoSEQ multiplex PCR. V and J calls and clone size are those listed in that table; D and trimming were worked out from the DNA. Of about 230,000 clones in the sample, around 80% are singletons; the top ten hold under 1.5%. The CDR3 totals 14 residues. From germline, CDR1 is LGHDT and CDR2 YNNKEL (reference sequence). J was trimmed by 7 bases and V by 1 base; bases with no gene match: 5. The receptor comes from a woman aged 40 to 49 who had recovered from COVID-19. The chain links TRBV3-1 (or the pseudogene TRBV3-2) to TRBJ2-5; 8 bases are a match to TRBD1. The sequenced material came from peripheral blood. CDR3 bases: TGTGCCAGCAGCCAAGGGACAGGGCCCGGGACCCAGTACTTC. Residues: CASSQGTGPGTQYF.